This T cell receptor beta chain was profiled in a study of blood T cell repertoires in COVID-19. Repertoires were generated with immunoSEQ multiplex PCR, while TCRdb's copy carries only in-frame clones and drops some. The top ten hold just over 2.5% of the sample, which has roughly 200,000 clones, about 87% seen once. Recruitment covered roughly 22 US areas and drew participants whose ages spanned about 18 to 100 years. This clone was seen once. Input material: PBMCs or T cells enriched from blood (not recorded which). This TCR derives from a woman aged 25 to 39 who had recovered from COVID-19.

CDR3 sequence reads: CASSFGDRHLYEQYF. The DNA of the CDR3 is TGCGCCAGCAGCTTTGGCGACCGACACCTCTACGAGCAGTACTTC. The chain recombines TRBV5-1 with TRBJ2-7; D unclear. V was cut by 2 bases and J by 3 bases, with 15 bases left in between. The CDR3 loop spans 15 amino acids. Germline-derived CDR1 and CDR2 are SGHRS and YFSETQ. The full variable domain, completed using reference TRBV5-1 and TRBJ2-7, is KAGVTQTPRYLIKTRGQQVTLSCSPISGHRSVSWYQQTPGQGLQFLFEYFSETQRNKGNFPGRFSGRQFSNSRSEMNVSTLELGDSALYLCASSFGDRHLYEQYFGPGTRLTVT.